This T cell receptor beta chain was identified in a study of cytomegalovirus exposure and HLA in healthy donors. This CDR3 region has 14 residues. The ends were cut back, 7 bases at V and 2 bases at J, with 15 bases in the middle. The V gene's germline CDR1 is SGDLS and CDR2 YYNGEE. The assay was immunoSEQ multiplex PCR, and TCRdb's table has in-frame clones only and misses some. The sample contains about 110,000 clones, about 88% of which appear only once. What was sequenced was PBMCs. The TCR originated in a woman under 30 in good health and CMV-seronegative. The rearrangement uses TRBV9 and TRBJ1-2; no firm D call. The CDR3 sequence: CASCREGGNYGYTF. In DNA form, the CDR3 reads TGTGCCAGCTGTCGGGAAGGAGGGAACTATGGCTACACCTTC. The full variable domain, its missing parts supplied by reference TRBV9 and TRBJ1-2, is DSGVTQTPKHLITATGQRVTLRCSPRSGDLSVYWYQQSLDQGLQFLIQYYNGEERAKGNILERFSAQQFPDLHSELNLSSLELGDSALYFCASCREGGNYGYTFGSGTRLTVV.